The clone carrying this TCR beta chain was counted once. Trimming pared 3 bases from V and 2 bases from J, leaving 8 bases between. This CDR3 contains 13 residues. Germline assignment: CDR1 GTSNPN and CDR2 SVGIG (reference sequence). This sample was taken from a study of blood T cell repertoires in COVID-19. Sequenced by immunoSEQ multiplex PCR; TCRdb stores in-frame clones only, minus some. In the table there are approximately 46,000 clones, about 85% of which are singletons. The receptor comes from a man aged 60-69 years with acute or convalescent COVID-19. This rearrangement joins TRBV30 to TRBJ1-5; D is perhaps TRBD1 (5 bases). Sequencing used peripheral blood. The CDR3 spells CAWRGRGNQPQHF. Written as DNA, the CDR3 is TGTGCCTGGAGGGGCAGGGGCAATCAGCCCCAGCATTTT. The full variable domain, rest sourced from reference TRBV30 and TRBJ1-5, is SQTIHQWPATLVQPVGSPLSLECTVEGTSNPNLYWYRQAAGRGLQLLFYSVGIGQISSEVPQNLSASRPQDRQFILSSKKLLLSDSGFYLCAWRGRGNQPQHFGDGTRLSIL.